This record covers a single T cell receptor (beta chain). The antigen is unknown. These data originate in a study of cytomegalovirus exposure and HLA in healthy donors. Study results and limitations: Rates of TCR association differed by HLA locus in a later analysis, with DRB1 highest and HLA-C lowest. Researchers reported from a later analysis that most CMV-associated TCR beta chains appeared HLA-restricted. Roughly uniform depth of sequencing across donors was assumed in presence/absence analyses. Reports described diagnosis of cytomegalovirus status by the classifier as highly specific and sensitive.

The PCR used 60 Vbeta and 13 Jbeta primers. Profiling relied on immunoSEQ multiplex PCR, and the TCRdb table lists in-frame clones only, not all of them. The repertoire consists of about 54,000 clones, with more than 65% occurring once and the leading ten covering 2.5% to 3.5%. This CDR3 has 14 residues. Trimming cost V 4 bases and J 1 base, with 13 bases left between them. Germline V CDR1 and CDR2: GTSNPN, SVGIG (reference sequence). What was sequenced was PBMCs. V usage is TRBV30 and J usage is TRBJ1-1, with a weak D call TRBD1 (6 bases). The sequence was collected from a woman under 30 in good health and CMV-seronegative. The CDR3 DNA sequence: TGTGCCTGGAACCCAGGGGTAGGGAACACTGAAGCTTTCTTT. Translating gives CAWNPGVGNTEAFF.